A selection of T cell receptor beta chains follows, all from one sample in a study of blood T cells in healthy people across ages. TCRdb re-called the 5' RACE reads with MiXCR, one entry per CDR3 protein. The sample includes about 1.6 million distinct CDR3 sequences, around 35% of them seen just once. The sequenced material came from blood. These receptors all stem from a woman aged 25 to 39 in good health. CDR3s include the opening cysteine and the closing phenylalanine or tryptophan. Each record gives: J gene, V gene, CDR3 protein.

>TRBJ2-7|TRBV6-6
CASSYSDRGPYEQYF
>TRBJ2-3|TRBV12-3/TRBV12-4
CASRFGLAGSTGTDTQYF
>TRBJ2-3|TRBV20-1
CSARSGISTDTQYF
>TRBJ1-5|TRBV4-1
CASSQVGWVQPQHF
>TRBJ2-3|TRBV27
CASSPRLAGGEVYTQYF
>TRBJ2-7|TRBV5-6
CASSFGSQGVTYEQYF
>TRBJ2-7|TRBV7-9
CASSAGGAAYEQYF
>TRBJ2-5|TRBV7-2
CASSFLAALGETQYF
>TRBJ2-1|TRBV7-3
CASSLALAGGGNEQFF
>TRBJ2-7|TRBV3-1
CASSQDWSGTEQYF
>TRBJ1-1|TRBV6-1
CAIQTGREAFF
>TRBJ2-3|TRBV20-1
CSTNYQSTDTQYF
>TRBJ1-2|TRBV30
CAWSGDGTYGYTF